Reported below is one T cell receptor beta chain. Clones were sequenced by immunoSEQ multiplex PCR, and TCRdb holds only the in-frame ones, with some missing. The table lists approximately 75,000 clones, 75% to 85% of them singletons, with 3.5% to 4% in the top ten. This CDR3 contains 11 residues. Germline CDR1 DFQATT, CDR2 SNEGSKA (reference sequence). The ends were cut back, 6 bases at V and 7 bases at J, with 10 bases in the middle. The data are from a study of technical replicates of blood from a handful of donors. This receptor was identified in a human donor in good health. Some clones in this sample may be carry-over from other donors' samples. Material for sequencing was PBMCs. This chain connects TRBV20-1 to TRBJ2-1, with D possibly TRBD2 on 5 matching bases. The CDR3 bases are TGCAGTGCGTCTCGAGGGAATGAGCAGTTCTTC. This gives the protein CSASRGNEQFF.